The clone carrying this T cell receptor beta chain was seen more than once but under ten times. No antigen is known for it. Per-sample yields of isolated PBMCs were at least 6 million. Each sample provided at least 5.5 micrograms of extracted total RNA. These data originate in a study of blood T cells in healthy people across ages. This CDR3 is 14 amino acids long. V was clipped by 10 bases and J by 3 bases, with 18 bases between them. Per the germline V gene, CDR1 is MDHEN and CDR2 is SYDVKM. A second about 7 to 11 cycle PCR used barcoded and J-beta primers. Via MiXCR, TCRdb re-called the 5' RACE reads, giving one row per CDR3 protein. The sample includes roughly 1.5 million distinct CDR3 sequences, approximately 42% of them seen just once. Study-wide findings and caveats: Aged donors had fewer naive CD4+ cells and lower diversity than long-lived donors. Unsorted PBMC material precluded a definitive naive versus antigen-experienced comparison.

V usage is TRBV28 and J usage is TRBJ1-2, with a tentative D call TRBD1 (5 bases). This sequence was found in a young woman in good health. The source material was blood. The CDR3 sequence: CATFLAGRDYGYTF. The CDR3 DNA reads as TGTGCCACGTTCTTGGCAGGGAGAGACTATGGCTACACCTTC.